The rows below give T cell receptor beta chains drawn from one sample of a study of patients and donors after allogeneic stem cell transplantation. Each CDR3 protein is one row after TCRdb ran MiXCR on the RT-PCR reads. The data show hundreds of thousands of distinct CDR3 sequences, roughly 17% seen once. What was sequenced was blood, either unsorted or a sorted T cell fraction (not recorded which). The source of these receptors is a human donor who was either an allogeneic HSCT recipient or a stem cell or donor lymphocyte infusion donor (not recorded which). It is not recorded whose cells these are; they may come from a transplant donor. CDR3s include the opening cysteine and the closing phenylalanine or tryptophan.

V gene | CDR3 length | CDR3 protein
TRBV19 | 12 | CASMKTLYEAFF
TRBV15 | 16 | CATSRDWDRVGSPLHF
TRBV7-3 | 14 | CASSPDRRTGELFF
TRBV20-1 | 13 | CSVPFGGLETQYF
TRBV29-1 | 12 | CSSTQGQETQYF
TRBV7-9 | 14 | CASSPRQATYEQYF
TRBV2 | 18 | CASSEKAREGRGPYEQYF
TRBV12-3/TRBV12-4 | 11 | CASSLRGALHF
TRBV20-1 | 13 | CSAAPGQAYEQYF
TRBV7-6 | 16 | CASSLAGQGLSQPQHF
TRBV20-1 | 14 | CSARYTSGRYEQYF
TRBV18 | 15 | CASSPQGAAGDTQYF
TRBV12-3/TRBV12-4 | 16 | CASSLGDRSSSYEQYF
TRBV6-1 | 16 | CASSEARTGGRETQYF
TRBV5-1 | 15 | CASSLTGRPYNEQFF
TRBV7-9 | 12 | CASSLEAETQYF
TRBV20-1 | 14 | CSAPRDRARYEQYF
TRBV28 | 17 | CASSLLTPRGVQETQYF
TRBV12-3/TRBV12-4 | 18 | CASTSAGLGPGLQETQYF
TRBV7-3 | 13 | CASSFERGSPLHF
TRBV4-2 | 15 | CASSQAGGDTGELFF
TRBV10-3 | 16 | CAISELQRSSGNTIYF
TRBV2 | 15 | CASSGKDSPNEKLFF
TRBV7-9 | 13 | CASSLVSGPTQHF
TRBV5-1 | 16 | CASSFSTSGITDTQYF
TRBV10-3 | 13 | CAISEGNTGELFF
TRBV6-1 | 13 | CASRRSRGDTQYF
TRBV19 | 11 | CASSSRQGEFF
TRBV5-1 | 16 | CASSVLLAGGPYEQYF
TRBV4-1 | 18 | CASTRSPGTRNPLNEQFF
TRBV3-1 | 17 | CASSQVNLAGVPDTQYF
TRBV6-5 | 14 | CASSYSGGYQPQHF
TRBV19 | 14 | CASSIAPYTGELFF
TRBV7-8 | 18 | CASSLALQGPGRGNEQFF
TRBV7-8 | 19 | CASSLRPNSGTVNTGELFF
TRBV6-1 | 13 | CASRTGENSPLHF
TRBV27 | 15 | CASSFHRDRPYEQYF
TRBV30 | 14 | CAWNTDRSNQPQHF
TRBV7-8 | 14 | CASSLARQTETQYF
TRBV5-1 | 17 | CASSTGLAGGSYNEQFF
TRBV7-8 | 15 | CASSLTQRIQETQYF
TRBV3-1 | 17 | CASRPSGRGQEEDTQYF
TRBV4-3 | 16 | CASSQDTGDYTGELFF
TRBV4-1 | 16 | CASSLLKGRGIYEQYF
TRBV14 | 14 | CASSQHRGGYGYTF
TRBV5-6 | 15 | CASSLAAANTGELFF
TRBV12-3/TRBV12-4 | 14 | CASSPRAGKVGYTF
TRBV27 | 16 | CASSLRTSGATDTQYF